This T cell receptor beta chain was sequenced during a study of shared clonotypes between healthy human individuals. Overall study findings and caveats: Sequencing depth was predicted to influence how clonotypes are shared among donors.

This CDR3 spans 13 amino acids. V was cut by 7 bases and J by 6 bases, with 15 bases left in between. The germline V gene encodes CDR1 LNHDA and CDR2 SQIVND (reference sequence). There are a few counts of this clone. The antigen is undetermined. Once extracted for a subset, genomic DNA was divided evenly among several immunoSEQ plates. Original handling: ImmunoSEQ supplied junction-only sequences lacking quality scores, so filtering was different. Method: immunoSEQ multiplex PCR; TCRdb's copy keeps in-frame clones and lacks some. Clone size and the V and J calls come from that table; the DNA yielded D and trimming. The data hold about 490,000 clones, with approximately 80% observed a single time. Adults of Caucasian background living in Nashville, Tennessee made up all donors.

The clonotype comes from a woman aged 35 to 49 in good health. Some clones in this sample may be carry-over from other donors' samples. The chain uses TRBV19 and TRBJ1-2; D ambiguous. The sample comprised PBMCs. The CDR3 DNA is TGTGCCAGTATAGGAAGCCGCTCTGATGGCTACACCTTC. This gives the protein CASIGSRSDGYTF.